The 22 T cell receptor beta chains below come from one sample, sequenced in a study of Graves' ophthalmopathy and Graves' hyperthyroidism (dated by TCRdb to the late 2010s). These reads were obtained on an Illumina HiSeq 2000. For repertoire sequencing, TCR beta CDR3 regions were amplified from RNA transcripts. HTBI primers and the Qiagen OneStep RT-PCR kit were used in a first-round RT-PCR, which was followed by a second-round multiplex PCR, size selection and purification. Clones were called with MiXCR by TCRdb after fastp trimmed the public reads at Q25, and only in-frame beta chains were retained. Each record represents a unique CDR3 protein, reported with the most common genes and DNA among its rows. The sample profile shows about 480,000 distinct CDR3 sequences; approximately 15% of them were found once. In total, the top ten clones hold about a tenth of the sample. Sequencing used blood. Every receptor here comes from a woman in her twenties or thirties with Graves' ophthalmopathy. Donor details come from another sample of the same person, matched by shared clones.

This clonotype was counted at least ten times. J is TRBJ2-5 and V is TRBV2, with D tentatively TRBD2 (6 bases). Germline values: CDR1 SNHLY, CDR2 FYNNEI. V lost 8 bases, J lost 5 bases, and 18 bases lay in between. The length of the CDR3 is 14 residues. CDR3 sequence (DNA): TGTGCCAGCTCTATCGGCGGGGTGGGTGAGACCCAGTACTTC. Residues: CASSIGGVGETQYF.

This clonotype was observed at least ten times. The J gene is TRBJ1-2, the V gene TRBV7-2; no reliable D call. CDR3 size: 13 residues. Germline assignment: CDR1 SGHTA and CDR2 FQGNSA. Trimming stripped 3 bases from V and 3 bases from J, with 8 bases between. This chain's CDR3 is CASSLPVDYGYTF. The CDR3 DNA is TGTGCCAGCAGCTTGCCCGTTGACTATGGCTACACCTTC.

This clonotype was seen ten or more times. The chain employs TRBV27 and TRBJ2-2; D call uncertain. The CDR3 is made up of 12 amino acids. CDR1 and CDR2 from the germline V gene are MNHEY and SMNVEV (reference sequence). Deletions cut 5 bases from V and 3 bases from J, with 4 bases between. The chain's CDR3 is CASSRYTGELFF. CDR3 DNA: TGTGCCAGCAGTAGATACACCGGGGAGCTGTTTTTT.

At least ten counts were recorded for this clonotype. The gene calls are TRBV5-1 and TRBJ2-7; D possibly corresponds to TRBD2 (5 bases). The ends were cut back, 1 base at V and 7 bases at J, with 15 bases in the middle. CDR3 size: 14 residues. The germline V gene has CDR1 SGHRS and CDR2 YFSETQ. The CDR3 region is CASSLTGGTGEQYF. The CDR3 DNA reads TGCGCCAGCAGCTTGACGGGCGGCACGGGGGAGCAGTACTTC.

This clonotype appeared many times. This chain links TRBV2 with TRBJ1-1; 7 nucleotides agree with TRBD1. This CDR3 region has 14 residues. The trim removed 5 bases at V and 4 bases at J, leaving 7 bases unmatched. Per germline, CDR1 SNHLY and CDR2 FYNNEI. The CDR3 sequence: CASSLTGIGTEAFF. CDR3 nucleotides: TGTGCCAGCAGTTTGACAGGGATTGGCACTGAAGCTTTCTTT.

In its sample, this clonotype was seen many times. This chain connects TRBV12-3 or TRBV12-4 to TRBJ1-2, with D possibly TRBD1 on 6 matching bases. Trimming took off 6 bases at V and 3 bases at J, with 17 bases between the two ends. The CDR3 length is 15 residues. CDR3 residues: CASSRRYRVDYGYTF. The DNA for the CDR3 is TGTGCCAGCAGCCGCAGATACAGGGTAGACTATGGCTACACCTTC.

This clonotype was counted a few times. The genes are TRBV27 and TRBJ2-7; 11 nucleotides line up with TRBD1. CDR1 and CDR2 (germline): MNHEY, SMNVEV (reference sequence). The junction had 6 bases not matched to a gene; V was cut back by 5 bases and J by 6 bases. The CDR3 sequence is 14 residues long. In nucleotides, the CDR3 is TGTGCCAGCAGTCTCGGACAGGGGGCGACCGAGCAGTACTTC. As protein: CASSLGQGATEQYF.

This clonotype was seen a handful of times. CDR3 sequence (DNA): TGCGCCAGCAGCCCCGGGGAGGGGGCTGGCTACACCTTC. Amino acid sequence: CASSPGEGAGYTF. The chain combines TRBV5-1 with TRBJ1-2, with TRBD1 matching 7 bases. The V segment lost 4 bases and the J segment 7 bases; nucleotides outside the gene matches: 7. There are 13 residues in the CDR3. From germline, CDR1 is SGHRS and CDR2 YFSETQ.

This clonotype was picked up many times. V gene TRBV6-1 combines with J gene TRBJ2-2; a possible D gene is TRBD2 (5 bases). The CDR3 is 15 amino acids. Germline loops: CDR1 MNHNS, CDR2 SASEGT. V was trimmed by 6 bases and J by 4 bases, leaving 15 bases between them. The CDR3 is CASSHNGAGTGELFF. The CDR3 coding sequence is TGTGCCAGCAGCCACAACGGTGCGGGCACCGGGGAGCTGTTTTTT.

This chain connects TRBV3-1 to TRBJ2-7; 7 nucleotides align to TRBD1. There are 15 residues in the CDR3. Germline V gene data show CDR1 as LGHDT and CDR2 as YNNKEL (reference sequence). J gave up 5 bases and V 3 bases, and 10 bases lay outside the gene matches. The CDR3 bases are TGTGCCAGCAGCCAGTCGTGGACAGGTGCGAACGAGCAGTACTTC. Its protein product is CASSQSWTGANEQYF.

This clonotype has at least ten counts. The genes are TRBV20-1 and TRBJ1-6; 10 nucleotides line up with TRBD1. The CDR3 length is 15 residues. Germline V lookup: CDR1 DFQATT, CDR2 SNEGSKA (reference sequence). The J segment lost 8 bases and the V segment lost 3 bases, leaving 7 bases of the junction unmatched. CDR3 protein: CSARDTTGGDSPLHF. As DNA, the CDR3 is TGCAGTGCTAGGGATACGACAGGGGGCGATTCACCCCTCCACTTT.

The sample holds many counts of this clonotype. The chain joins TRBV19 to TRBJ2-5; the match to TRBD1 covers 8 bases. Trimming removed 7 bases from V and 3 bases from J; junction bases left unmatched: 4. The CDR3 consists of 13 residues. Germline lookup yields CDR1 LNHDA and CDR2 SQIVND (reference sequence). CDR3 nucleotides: TGTGCCAGTATCTACAGGGGGAAAGAGACCCAGTACTTC. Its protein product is CASIYRGKETQYF. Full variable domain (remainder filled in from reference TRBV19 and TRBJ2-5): DGGITQSPKYLFRKEGQNVTLSCEQNLNHDAMYWYRQDPGQGLRLIYYSQIVNDFQKGDIAEGYSVSREKKESFPLTVTSAQKNPTAFYLCASIYRGKETQYFGPGTRLLVL.

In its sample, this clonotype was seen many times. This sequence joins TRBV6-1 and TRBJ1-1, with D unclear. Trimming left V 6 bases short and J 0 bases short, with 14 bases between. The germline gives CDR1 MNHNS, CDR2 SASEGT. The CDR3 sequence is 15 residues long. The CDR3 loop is CASRTISGLNTEAFF. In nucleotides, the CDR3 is TGTGCCAGCAGGACTATTTCGGGGTTGAACACTGAAGCTTTCTTT.

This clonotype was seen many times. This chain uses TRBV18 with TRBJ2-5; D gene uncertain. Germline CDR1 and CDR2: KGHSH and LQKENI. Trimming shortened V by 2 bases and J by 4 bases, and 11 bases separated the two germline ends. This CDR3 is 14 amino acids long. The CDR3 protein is CASSPGVQAETQYF. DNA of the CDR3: TGTGCCAGCTCACCAGGGGTCCAAGCAGAGACCCAGTACTTC.

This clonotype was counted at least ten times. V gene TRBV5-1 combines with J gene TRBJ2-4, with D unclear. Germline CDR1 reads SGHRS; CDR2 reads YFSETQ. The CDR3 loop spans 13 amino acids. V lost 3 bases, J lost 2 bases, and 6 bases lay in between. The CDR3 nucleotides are TGCGCCAGCAGCTCGGTTCCCAAAAACATTCAGTACTTC. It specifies CASSSVPKNIQYF.

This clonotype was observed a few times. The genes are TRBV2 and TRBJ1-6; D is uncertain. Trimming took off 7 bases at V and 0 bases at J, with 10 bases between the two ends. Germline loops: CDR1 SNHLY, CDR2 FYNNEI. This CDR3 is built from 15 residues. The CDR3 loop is CASKDPGSYNSPLHF. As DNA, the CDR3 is TGTGCCAGCAAGGATCCGGGCTCCTATAATTCACCCCTCCACTTT.

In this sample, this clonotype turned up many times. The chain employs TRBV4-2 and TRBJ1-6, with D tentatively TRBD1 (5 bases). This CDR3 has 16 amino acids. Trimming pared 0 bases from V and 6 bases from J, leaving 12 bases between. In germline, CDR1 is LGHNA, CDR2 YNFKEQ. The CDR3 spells CASSQDQGRTNSPLHF. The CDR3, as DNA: TGTGCCAGCAGCCAAGATCAGGGACGGACTAATTCACCCCTCCACTTT.

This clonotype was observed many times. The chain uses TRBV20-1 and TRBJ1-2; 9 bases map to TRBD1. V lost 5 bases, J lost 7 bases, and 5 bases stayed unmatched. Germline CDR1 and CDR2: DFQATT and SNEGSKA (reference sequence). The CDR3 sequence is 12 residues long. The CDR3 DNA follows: TGCAGTGCTTACAGGGGGCTAGGTGGCTACACCTTC. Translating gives CSAYRGLGGYTF.

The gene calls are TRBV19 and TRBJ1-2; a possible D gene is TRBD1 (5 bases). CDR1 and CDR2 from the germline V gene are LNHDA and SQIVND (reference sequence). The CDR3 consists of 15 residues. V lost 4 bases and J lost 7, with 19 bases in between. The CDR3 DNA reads TGTGCCAGTAGTACCTGGCCGGGGGACCCCGGTGGCTACACCTTC. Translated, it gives CASSTWPGDPGGYTF.

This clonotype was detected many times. The CDR3 region has the DNA TGTGCCAGCAGTGAATCAACACCCTATGGCTACACCTTC. Its protein is CASSESTPYGYTF. The genes are TRBV6-1 and TRBJ1-2; D is unclear. V lost 2 bases to trimming and J lost 4 bases, with 8 bases between them. The CDR3 consists of 13 residues. Germline V lookup: CDR1 MNHNS, CDR2 SASEGT.

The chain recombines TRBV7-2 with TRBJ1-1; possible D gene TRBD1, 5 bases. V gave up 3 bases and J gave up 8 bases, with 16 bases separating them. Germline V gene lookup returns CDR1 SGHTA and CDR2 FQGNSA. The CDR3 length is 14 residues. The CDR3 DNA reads TGTGCCAGCAGCTTTAGGTGGGGAGGGACGGAAGCTTTCTTT. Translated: CASSFRWGGTEAFF.

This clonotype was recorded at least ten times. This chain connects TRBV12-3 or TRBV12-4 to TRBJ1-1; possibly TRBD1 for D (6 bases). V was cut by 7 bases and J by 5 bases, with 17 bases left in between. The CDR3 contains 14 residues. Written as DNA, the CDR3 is TGTGCCAGCACCTGGGGAGGGGGGGTTACTGAAGCTTTCTTT. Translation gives CASTWGGGVTEAFF.